This T cell receptor beta chain was recorded in a study of OX40 agonist ivuxolimab in advanced cancers. Sequenced by immunoSEQ multiplex PCR; TCRdb stores in-frame clones only, minus some. This sample has 70,000 to 85,000 clones; around nine tenths occur once, and the top ten carry approximately 0.7%. The V gene's germline CDR1 is MNHNS and CDR2 SASEGT. CDR3 length: 14 amino acids. V dropped 4 bases and J dropped 4; count of bases not matched to a gene: 6. The chain links TRBV6-1 to TRBJ2-7; 8 nucleotides agree with TRBD1. Specimen: CD4+ or CD8+ T cells sorted from blood, collected in a trial of the OX40 agonist ivuxolimab. The clonotype was recovered from an adult with an advanced solid tumor such as melanoma, head and neck, liver or kidney cancer. The CDR3 sequence: CASSAQGAVYEQYF. CDR3 in DNA: TGTGCCAGCAGTGCTCAGGGGGCTGTGTACGAGCAGTACTTC.